The T cell receptor beta chain described here comes from a study of Tregs in tolerant kidney transplant recipients. Study-wide results and limits: The small number of patients limits these findings pending further validation. This study did not directly address biological reproducibility.

This CDR3 has 14 residues. CDR1 is SGHKS, CDR2 YYEKEE, per germline (reference sequence). V was shortened by 1 base and J by 7 bases, with 14 bases between the two germline ends. The nonmyeloablative bone marrow transplants came from related graft donors, with transient mixed chimerism. CD4+CD25+CD127- Tregs, CD4+CD25- non-Tregs, CD4 and CD8 cells were sorted. Concerning this clone itself: What it binds is unknown.

The data were produced by immunoSEQ multiplex PCR, yet TCRdb's version contains in-frame clones alone and is incomplete. This repertoire shows about 81,000 clones, roughly nine tenths found once; its top ten account for 1.6%. The receptor was derived from a human patient who received a combined kidney and bone marrow transplant. Some T cells may possibly be graft donor cells. V and J are TRBV5-5 and TRBJ1-2; possible D gene TRBD1, 6 bases. The sample consisted of CD4+ T cells from blood (PBMCs), taken 24 months after the transplant. The CDR3 protein is CASSLRGANGGYTF. The CDR3 DNA reads TGTGCCAGCAGCTTGCGGGGGGCTAATGGTGGCTACACCTTC.